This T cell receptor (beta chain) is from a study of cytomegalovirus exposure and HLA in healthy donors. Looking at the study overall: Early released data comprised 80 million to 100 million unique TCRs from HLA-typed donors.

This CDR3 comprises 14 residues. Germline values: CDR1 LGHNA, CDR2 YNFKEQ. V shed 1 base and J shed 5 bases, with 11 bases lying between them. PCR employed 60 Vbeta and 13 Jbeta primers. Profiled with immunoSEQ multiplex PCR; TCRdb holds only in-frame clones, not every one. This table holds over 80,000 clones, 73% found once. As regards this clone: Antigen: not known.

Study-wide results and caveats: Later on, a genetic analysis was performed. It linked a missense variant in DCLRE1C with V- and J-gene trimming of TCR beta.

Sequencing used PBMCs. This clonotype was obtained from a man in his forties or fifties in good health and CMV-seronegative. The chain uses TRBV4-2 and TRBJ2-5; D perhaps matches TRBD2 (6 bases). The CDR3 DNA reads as TGTGCCAGCAGCCAAGGGAGGGGCGAGGAGACCCAGTACTTC. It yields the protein CASSQGRGEETQYF.